Below are 11 T cell receptor beta chains sequenced from a single sample in a study of breast tumors, draining lymph nodes, adjacent tissues. A single record per CDR3 protein comes from TCRdb applying MiXCR to the multiplex PCR reads. In the table there are over 130,000 distinct CDR3 sequences, 30% to 35% of which are singletons. The lymph nodes were axillary draining lymph nodes from breast cancer patients. The sequenced sample consisted of axillary lymph node tissue. The receptor source for this set is a female donor with breast cancer. Some clones in this sample may be carry-over from other donors' samples.

The rearrangement uses TRBV3-1 and TRBJ1-1; no clear D. Germline V gives CDR1 LGHDT, CDR2 YNNKEL (reference sequence). Trimming left V 0 bases short and J 9 bases short, with 11 bases between. The length of the CDR3 is 13 residues. This CDR3 is CASSQDRAGKAFF. CDR3 nucleotide sequence: TGTGCCAGCAGCCAAGATAGGGCGGGGAAAGCTTTCTTT.

This clonotype was found many times. The V call is TRBV7-9, the J call TRBJ2-7; D tentatively fits TRBD1 or TRBD2 (5 bases each). The CDR3 spans 16 residues. The germline CDR1 and CDR2 sequences are SEHNR and FQNEAQ (reference sequence). Trimming removed 7 bases at V and 2 bases at J, with 21 bases between. The CDR3 is CASIPESGPMAYEQYF. The CDR3, as DNA: TGTGCCAGCATCCCCGAGTCGGGACCCATGGCCTACGAGCAGTACTTC.

This clonotype was observed many times. The chain carries TRBV28 and TRBJ1-2; possibly TRBD1 for D (5 bases). CDR3 length: 10 residues. Germline V CDR1 and CDR2: MDHEN, SYDVKM. V lost 10 bases and J lost 7, with 10 bases in between. The chain's CDR3 is CATKGSGYTF. CDR3 DNA sequence: TGTGCCACAAAGGGGTCTGGCTACACCTTC.

This chain connects TRBV7-2 to TRBJ2-5; 10 bases align to TRBD2. The germline CDR1 and CDR2 sequences are SGHTA and FQGNSA. The CDR3 is 17 residues long. The V and J ends lost 8 bases and 9 bases, in that order; junction bases with no gene match: 21. CDR3 residues: CASGLVGSGGPDGAQYF. CDR3 DNA sequence: TGTGCCAGCGGCCTAGTGGGTAGCGGGGGGCCGGACGGGGCCCAGTACTTC.

This clonotype showed up many times. The gene calls are TRBV20-1 and TRBJ2-1, with 10 bases lining up with TRBD2. The CDR3 sequence is 14 residues long. V trimming: 3 bases; J trimming: 9 bases; junction bases outside the gene matches: 8. Looked up from germline, CDR1 is DFQATT and CDR2 is SNEGSKA (reference sequence). As DNA, the CDR3 is TGCAGTGCTAGTGCATTAGCGGGGGGATTTGAGCAGTTCTTC. As protein: CSASALAGGFEQFF.

V is TRBV14 and J is TRBJ2-5; 7 bases are a match to TRBD1. CDR3 length: 15 residues. CDR1 and CDR2 from the germline V gene are SGHDN and FVKESK. The V segment lost 6 bases and the J segment 5 bases; nucleotides outside the gene matches: 12. The CDR3 region has the DNA TGTGCCAGCAGTCCGACGACAGGGTTTGGGGAGACCCAGTACTTC. It translates to CASSPTTGFGETQYF.

This sequence joins TRBV12-3 or TRBV12-4 and TRBJ2-5, with D tentatively TRBD2 (5 bases). The CDR3 runs 13 residues. V lost 3 bases to trimming and J lost 5 bases, with 10 bases between them. Here the CDR3 DNA reads TGTGCCAGCAGTTTCAACGGGGTCGAGACCCAGTACTTC. This gives the protein CASSFNGVETQYF.

With regard to this clonotype: At one end the junction does not follow the germline gene, possibly because of a read error. This chain joins TRBV7-9 and TRBJ1-2, with TRBD1 matching over 9 bases. The V gene's germline CDR1 is SEHNR and CDR2 FQNEAQ (reference sequence). CDR3 length equals 16 residues. CDR3 sequence (DNA): TGTGCCCGCAGCCCCCGGACAGGGGCAACCGGCTATGGCCACACCTTC. This encodes CARSPRTGATGYGHTF.

This clonotype was observed at least ten times. The J gene is TRBJ2-7, the V gene TRBV25-1, with no clear D. Trimming removed 11 bases at V and 5 bases at J, with 10 bases between. CDR3 size: 10 residues. The V gene's germline CDR1 is MGHDK and CDR2 SYGVNS. In DNA, the CDR3 is TGTGCCTGGGCCGGAAACGAGCAGTACGTC. The encoded protein is CAWAGNEQYV.

This clonotype has ten or more counts. J is TRBJ1-4 and V is TRBV7-6; D is uncertain. CDR1 is SGHVS and CDR2 is FNYEAQ in the germline V gene. Trimming stripped 2 bases from V and 2 bases from J, with 9 bases between. This CDR3 comprises 15 residues. CDR3 region: CASSLSTSTNEKLFF. The CDR3 DNA follows: TGTGCCAGCAGCTTAAGCACCTCGACTAATGAAAAACTGTTTTTT. The variable domain in full, completed from reference TRBV7-6 and TRBJ1-4, reads GAGVSQSPRYKVTKRGQDVALRCDPISGHVSLYWYRQALGQGPEFLTYFNYEAQQDKSGLPNDRFSAERPEGSISTLTIQRTEQRDSAMYRCASSLSTSTNEKLFFGSGTQLSVL.

V usage is TRBV18 and J usage is TRBJ2-2; D ambiguous. Germline V gene data show CDR1 as KGHSH and CDR2 as LQKENI. The CDR3 extends over 16 amino acids. The germline V and J ends were trimmed by 8 bases and 4 bases, with 20 bases remaining between them. The CDR3 DNA is TGTGCCAGCGAGACCGTAAACCTAAAGGGCACCGGGGAGCTGTTTTTT. Translated: CASETVNLKGTGELFF. The full variable domain, with the rest looked up from reference TRBV18 and TRBJ2-2, is NAGVMQNPRHLVRRRGQEARLRCSPMKGHSHVYWYRQLPEEGLKFMVYLQKENIIDESGMPKERFSAEFPKEGPSILRIQQVVRGDSAAYFCASETVNLKGTGELFFGEGSRLTVL.